A selection of T cell receptor beta chains follows, all from one sample in a study of shared clonotypes between healthy human individuals. Clones were sequenced by immunoSEQ multiplex PCR, and TCRdb holds only the in-frame ones, with some missing. Here the sample spans some 2.1 million clones, over 85% being singletons. The source material was naive CD8+ T cells sorted from blood. The source is a young man in good health. The CDR3 runs from the conserved cysteine through the conserved F or W. D genes are given only for firm matches. Some rows have no size entry. The others give once, few or many, or a class for an expanded clone.

v_gene,j_gene,d_gene,abundance,CDR3nt,CDR3aa
TRBV28,TRBJ2-7,-,-,TGTGCCAGCAGCCAGAACTACGAGCAGTACTTC,CASSQNYEQYF
TRBV4-1,TRBJ2-1,-,once,TGCGCCAGCAGCCAAGGGGGGCCTCCCTACAATGAGCAGTTCTTC,CASSQGGPPYNEQFF
TRBV10-3,TRBJ2-5,-,-,TGTGCCATCAGTGAGTCCAACCAAGAGACCCAGTACTTC,CAISESNQETQYF
TRBV6-1,TRBJ1-1,-,-,TGTGCCAGCAGTGAAGCGTCCGGCAGCCGCAACACTGAAGCTTTCTTT,CASSEASGSRNTEAFF
TRBV5-4,TRBJ2-2,TRBD2,-,TGTGCCAGCAGCCCCCGGTTAGCGGGGGGGCCGGACACCGGGGAGCTGTTTTTT,CASSPRLAGGPDTGELFF
TRBV6-1,TRBJ2-5,-,-,TGTGCCAGCAGTGAAAAGGGGGACGGGTACCAAGAGACCCAGTACTTC,CASSEKGDGYQETQYF
TRBV5-5,TRBJ2-7,-,few,TGTGCCAGCAGCTTGGGGGGAGGTCCCTCCTCCTACGAGCAGTACTTC,CASSLGGGPSSYEQYF
TRBV30,TRBJ1-1,-,-,TGTGCCTGGAGTATTGGGGAGAACACTGAAGCTTTCTTT,CAWSIGENTEAFF
TRBV7-2,TRBJ2-7,TRBD2,few,TGTGCCAGCAGCCGGACTAGCGGGGCCACCTACGAGCAGTACTTC,CASSRTSGATYEQYF
TRBV30,TRBJ1-1,-,-,TGTGCCTGGGATTCGGGGTTGAACACTGAAGCTTTCTTT,CAWDSGLNTEAFF
TRBV2,TRBJ1-1,-,-,TGTGCCAGCATGTACCCCCTGAACACTGAAGCTTTCTTT,CASMYPLNTEAFF
TRBV7-9,TRBJ2-7,-,-,TGTGCCAGCAGCCACCGACACCTTCCCTACGAGCAGTACTTC,CASSHRHLPYEQYF
TRBV10-3,TRBJ2-7,TRBD2,once,TGTGCCATCAGTGAGAGCGGGAGCTCCTACGAGCAGTACTTC,CAISESGSSYEQYF
TRBV10-3,TRBJ1-1,-,-,TGTGCCGCGCTTGGGGGAGTGAACACTGAAGCTTTCTTT,CAALGGVNTEAFF
TRBV30,TRBJ2-7,-,-,TGTGCCTGGAGCTATGGAGGGGATCCCTCATTC,CAWSYGGDPSF
TRBV19,TRBJ1-6,-,few,TGTGCCAGTACCAAGGCGGGGGCGAATTATAATTCACCCCTCCACTTT,CASTKAGANYNSPLHF
TRBV30,TRBJ2-1,-,-,TGTGCCTGGTCCGGGTCCCCCGGCGATGAGCAGTTCTTC,CAWSGSPGDEQFF
TRBV4-1,TRBJ2-7,-,-,TGCGCCAGCAGTACTCCCGGTGGGGCGGAGTACTTC,CASSTPGGAEYF
TRBV10-2,TRBJ1-6,-,-,TGCGCCAGCAGTGACGGGGATTATTCACCCCTCCACTTT,CASSDGDYSPLHF
TRBV27,TRBJ2-3,-,-,TGTGCCAGCAGTCCAGAGACTAGTTCCGATACGCAGTATTTT,CASSPETSSDTQYF
TRBV5-6,TRBJ1-2,-,-,TGTGCCAGCAGCGTCCGGGGGGCCGGTGGCTACACCTTC,CASSVRGAGGYTF
TRBV5-6,TRBJ1-1,-,-,TGTGCCAGCAGCTCTTTAGTATTGGGAGCGGGGTCCACTGAAGCTTTCTTT,CASSSLVLGAGSTEAFF
TRBV7-8,TRBJ2-7,-,-,TGTGCCAGCAGCGCCGGACTGCCGGGTCACGAGCAGTACTTC,CASSAGLPGHEQYF
TRBV27,TRBJ2-7,TRBD2,-,TGTGCCAGCAGCGCAGCGGGGCCCTACGAGCAGTACTTC,CASSAAGPYEQYF
TRBV5-4,TRBJ2-5,-,-,TGTGCCAGCAGCGGGGACCGAGAAGAGACCCAGTACTTC,CASSGDREETQYF
TRBV5-1,TRBJ2-1,TRBD2,-,TGCGCCAGCAGCGTTAGCGGGGGGATCTCCTACAATGAGCAGTTCTTC,CASSVSGGISYNEQFF
TRBV5-6,TRBJ2-1,-,-,TGTGCCAGCAGCTCCCGAGCGGACCTTTACAATGAGCAGTTCTTC,CASSSRADLYNEQFF
TRBV10-2,TRBJ1-5,-,-,TGCGCCAGCAGTGAGGGTTCGGACCTGAGGATTAACGATCAGCCCCAGCATTTT,CASSEGSDLRINDQPQHF
TRBV9,TRBJ1-6,-,once,TGTGCCAGCTTAGATTCACCCCTCCACTTT,CASLDSPLHF
TRBV19,TRBJ1-5,TRBD1,-,TGTGCCAGTAGTATAGGGACAGGGCCCAATCAGCCCCAGCATTTT,CASSIGTGPNQPQHF
TRBV5-4,TRBJ2-5,-,few,TGTGCCAGCAGCTTGCGGGGAAGCCAAGAGACCCAGTACTTC,CASSLRGSQETQYF
TRBV5-8,TRBJ1-5,TRBD1,-,TGTGCCAGCGGCACACCGACAGGGGGCAATCAGCCCCAGCATTTT,CASGTPTGGNQPQHF
TRBV5-6,TRBJ2-3,TRBD1,-,TGTGCCAGCAGCTTGAGGGGACAGGGCACAGATACGCAGTATTTT,CASSLRGQGTDTQYF
TRBV7-6,TRBJ1-1,TRBD1,-,TGTGCCAGCAGCCTAACAGGGGAATACTCTGAAGCTTTCTTT,CASSLTGEYSEAFF
TRBV6-1,TRBJ2-7,TRBD2,-,TGTGCCAGCAGTGAATATGGGGGAGGGGCCTACGAGCAGTACTTC,CASSEYGGGAYEQYF
TRBV27,TRBJ2-7,-,-,TGTGCCAGCAGCGACTTAAGAGACGAGCAGTACTTC,CASSDLRDEQYF
TRBV9,TRBJ2-7,TRBD1,-,TGTGCCAGCAGCGCCACAGGGGGCTCTCTCTACGAGCAGTACTTC,CASSATGGSLYEQYF
TRBV19,TRBJ2-2,-,-,TGTGCCAGTAGTACCCCGGGCCCGAACACCGGGGAGCTGTTTTTT,CASSTPGPNTGELFF
TRBV7-9,TRBJ2-7,-,-,TGTGCCAGCAGCCCCCCCGACAGGTCCTACGAGCAGTACTTC,CASSPPDRSYEQYF
TRBV10-2,TRBJ2-7,-,-,TGCGCCAGCAGTGAGTGGCTAGAGGGCTCCGAGCAGTACTTC,CASSEWLEGSEQYF
TRBV5-4,TRBJ1-1,TRBD1,-,TGTGCCAGCAGCTCGACAGGGACTGAAGCTTTCTTT,CASSSTGTEAFF
TRBV7-6,TRBJ2-1,TRBD2,-,TGTGCCAGCAGCTTACTCGGCGGGAGCTCTAATGAGCAGTTCTTC,CASSLLGGSSNEQFF
TRBV5-8,TRBJ2-7,-,-,TGTGCCAGCAGCTTCGAACAGGGATCCCGCTACGAGCAGTACTTC,CASSFEQGSRYEQYF
TRBV4-3,TRBJ2-3,TRBD1,-,TGCGCCAGCAGCCAAGATATTCGTTTTCAGGGGGATGGAGATACGCAGTATTTT,CASSQDIRFQGDGDTQYF
TRBV27,TRBJ2-3,-,-,TGTGCCATCGGGCAGGGGAGGACAGATACGCAGTATTTT,CAIGQGRTDTQYF
TRBV14,TRBJ2-5,-,-,TGTGCCAGCAGCCTCGTCAATATCGGAGAGACCCAGTACTTC,CASSLVNIGETQYF
TRBV5-6,TRBJ2-6,-,-,TGTGCCAGCAGCTTGGGGCAGGTTCTGGGGGCCAACGTCCTGACTTTC,CASSLGQVLGANVLTF
TRBV2,TRBJ2-7,TRBD2,-,TGTGCCAGCAGTGAGTGGGTCCAGCGGGACGTCTACGAGCAGTACTTC,CASSEWVQRDVYEQYF
TRBV10-3,TRBJ1-1,-,-,TGTGCCATCAGTGAGAAGAGAGACACTGAAGCTTTCTTT,CAISEKRDTEAFF
TRBV19,TRBJ1-1,-,-,TGTGCCATTCAAGACCCTGAGACAGCTCGGAACACTGAAGCTTTCTTT,CAIQDPETARNTEAFF
TRBV9,TRBJ2-2,TRBD1,-,TGTGCCAGCAGAGAGGGGGCCCACACCGGGGAGCTGTTTTTT,CASREGAHTGELFF
TRBV7-9,TRBJ1-1,-,-,TGTGCCAGCAGCCCTCCCGGCGCCACTTACACTGAAGCTTTCTTT,CASSPPGATYTEAFF
TRBV5-1,TRBJ1-4,-,-,TGCGCCAGCAGCGGCGGGAATGAAAAACTGTTTTTT,CASSGGNEKLFF
TRBV27,TRBJ1-1,TRBD1,-,TGTGCCACCAAGACAGGGGCGGGTGAAGCTTTCTTT,CATKTGAGEAFF
TRBV9,TRBJ2-1,-,-,TGTGCCAGCGGACAAACAGTGGTTGAGCAGTTCTTC,CASGQTVVEQFF
TRBV11-2,TRBJ1-2,-,-,TGTGCCAGCAGCCGGGCTCTGGGTGGCTACACCTTC,CASSRALGGYTF
TRBV11-1,TRBJ2-7,-,once,TGTGCCAGCAGCTTAGGGGGGCTCTCCTACGAGCAGTACTTC,CASSLGGLSYEQYF